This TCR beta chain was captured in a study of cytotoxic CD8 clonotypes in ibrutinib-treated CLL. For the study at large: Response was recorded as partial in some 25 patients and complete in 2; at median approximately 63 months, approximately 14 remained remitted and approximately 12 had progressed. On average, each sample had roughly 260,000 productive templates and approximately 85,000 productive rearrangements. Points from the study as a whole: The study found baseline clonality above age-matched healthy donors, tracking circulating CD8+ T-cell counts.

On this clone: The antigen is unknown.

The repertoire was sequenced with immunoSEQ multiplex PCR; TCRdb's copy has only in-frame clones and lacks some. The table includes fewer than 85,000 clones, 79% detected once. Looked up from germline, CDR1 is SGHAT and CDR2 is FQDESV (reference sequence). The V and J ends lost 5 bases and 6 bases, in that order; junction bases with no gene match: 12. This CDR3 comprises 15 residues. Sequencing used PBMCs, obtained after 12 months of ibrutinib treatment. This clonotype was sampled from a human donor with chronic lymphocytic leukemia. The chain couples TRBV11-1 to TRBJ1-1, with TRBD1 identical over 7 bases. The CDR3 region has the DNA TGTGCCAGCAGCCCCCGGGACAGTGTTCTGTCTGAAGCTTTCTTT. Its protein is CASSPRDSVLSEAFF.